These T cell receptor beta chains were read from a single sample in a study of blood T cell repertoires in COVID-19. Using immunoSEQ multiplex PCR, the repertoire was profiled, and TCRdb retains in-frame clones only, with some absent. The sample holds about 200,000 clones, 70% to 90% seen once. The specimen was PBMCs or T cells enriched from blood (not recorded which). The receptors originated from a young woman who had recovered from COVID-19. CDR3s include the opening cysteine and the closing phenylalanine or tryptophan. The order of the fields is CDR3 DNA, CDR3 protein, clone size, D gene, V gene, J gene. The D gene is left open where the match is weak. Not all rows give a size; the values are once, few, many and, for expanded clones, a class.

CDR3nt: TGTGCCAGCAGCCCGGGGGGCCAGCGGGGTTTCTATGAGCAGTTCTTC; CDR3aa: CASSPGGQRGFYEQFF; abundance: .; d_gene: .; v_gene: TRBV28; j_gene: TRBJ2-1
CDR3nt: TGTGCCAGCAGCTTGGGGCAGGGGGCATTGACCGGGGAGCTGTTTTTT; CDR3aa: CASSLGQGALTGELFF; abundance: once; d_gene: TRBD1; v_gene: TRBV5-5; j_gene: TRBJ2-2
CDR3nt: TGTGCCAGCAGCTTGGGGACAGGGGCCGGGTATGGCTACACCTTC; CDR3aa: CASSLGTGAGYGYTF; abundance: .; d_gene: TRBD1; v_gene: TRBV7-6; j_gene: TRBJ1-2
CDR3nt: TGTGCCAGCGGCAGGGGGGCCGGAAAACTGTTTTTT; CDR3aa: CASGRGAGKLFF; abundance: .; d_gene: TRBD1; v_gene: TRBV27; j_gene: TRBJ1-4
CDR3nt: TGTGCCACCCGCCGCGGTCCAGAGACCCAGTACTTC; CDR3aa: CATRRGPETQYF; abundance: .; d_gene: .; v_gene: TRBV15; j_gene: TRBJ2-5
CDR3nt: TGTGCCAGCAGTTTAGTCTCACGTGGTCCCGCGGACACCTTC; CDR3aa: CASSLVSRGPADTF; abundance: .; d_gene: .; v_gene: TRBV28; j_gene: TRBJ1-2
CDR3nt: TGTGCCAGTAGTAACGGAGCGGGGGGGATAGAGACCCAGTACTTC; CDR3aa: CASSNGAGGIETQYF; abundance: once; d_gene: TRBD2; v_gene: TRBV19; j_gene: TRBJ2-5
CDR3nt: TGTGCCAGCAGCGTGGGACAGGGAAGCACTAATGAAAAACTGTTTTTT; CDR3aa: CASSVGQGSTNEKLFF; abundance: .; d_gene: TRBD1; v_gene: TRBV9; j_gene: TRBJ1-4
CDR3nt: TGCGCCAGCAGGGTGGGACAGGGGAACACTGAAGCTTTCTTT; CDR3aa: CASRVGQGNTEAFF; abundance: .; d_gene: TRBD1; v_gene: TRBV5-1; j_gene: TRBJ1-1
CDR3nt: TGTGCCAGCAGCTCCATGCCAAGACAGGGTATTACAGATACGCAGTATTTT; CDR3aa: CASSSMPRQGITDTQYF; abundance: .; d_gene: TRBD1; v_gene: TRBV28; j_gene: TRBJ2-3